One and the same sample provided the 9 T cell receptor beta chains below, sequenced in a study of a mutant IDH1 vaccine in newly diagnosed glioma (dated by TCRdb to about 2021). Libraries were prepared through the immunoSEQ multiplex PCR assay. Imported from immuneACCESS, the table was reduced by TCRdb to in-frame sequences with V and J called. These copies leave out some clones; in studies compared against another copy, an unresolved V gene accounts for under half, and the cause of the remainder is not known. In this sample the table shows under 25,000 clones, just over 90% of which occur a single time. The ten most abundant clones make up roughly 1.3% of the sample. The sample's time point label is to be understood as: baseline, week 1 (first vaccination visit). The intended sense of this specimen's treatment or condition label: pre-vaccination baseline after standard-of-care therapy. The specimen comprised PBMCs, sampled from a glioma patient treated with radiotherapy, temozolomide or both. These receptors all stem from a man aged 40-49 years with glioma.

The chain links TRBV23-1 to TRBJ2-3; tentatively, D is TRBD2 (5 bases). TRBV23-1 is identified as an open reading frame with a role that is uncertain. V was pared by 7 bases and J by 4 bases, with 15 bases between. This CDR3 is built from 14 residues. CDR3 in DNA: TGCGCCAGCATTCCTGAGGGAAAAGCAGATACGCAGTATTTT. Protein sequence: CASIPEGKADTQYF.

The rearrangement joins TRBV13 to TRBJ1-1, with 9 nucleotides matching TRBD1. CDR1 and CDR2 (germline): PRHDT, FYEKMQ (reference sequence). The J segment lost 1 base and the V segment lost 1 base, leaving 19 bases of the junction unmatched. CDR3 length: 21 amino acids. This CDR3 reads CASSLDLSGPGQGNWNTEAFF. CDR3 DNA sequence: TGTGCCAGCAGCTTAGATTTGAGCGGACCGGGACAGGGCAATTGGAACACTGAAGCTTTCTTT.

The V gene is TRBV7-2, the J gene TRBJ2-5; 13 bases are a match to TRBD2. TRBJ2-7 explains the end of the DNA better; the J call may be wrong. Per germline, CDR1 SGHTA and CDR2 FQGNSA. The CDR3 is 15 residues long. CDR3 DNA: TGTGCCAGCAGGTTGACTAGCGGGGGGCCCTACGAGCAGTACTTC. Its protein product is CASRLTSGGPYEQYF.

This clone has a single count. This sequence joins TRBV29-1 and TRBJ2-1; 8 nucleotides match TRBD1. V dropped 1 base and J dropped 6; count of bases not matched to a gene: 5. CDR1 and CDR2 from the germline V gene are SQVTM and ANQGSEA. This CDR3 spans 14 amino acids. The CDR3 spells CSVEGSQGANEQFF. Written as DNA, the CDR3 is TGCAGCGTTGAAGGCTCCCAGGGGGCCAATGAGCAGTTCTTC.

The rearrangement links TRBV29-1 to TRBJ1-2; TRBD1 matches at 7 bases. V was clipped by 7 bases and J by 6 bases; unmatched bases: 8. This CDR3 is 12 amino acids long. The germline V gene has CDR1 SQVTM and CDR2 ANQGSEA. DNA for the CDR3: TGCAGCGCGGCAGGGGGATCTGATGGCTACACCTTC. This translates into CSAAGGSDGYTF.

The chain uses TRBV7-8 and TRBJ2-5, with D possibly called TRBD1 or TRBD2 (5 bases each). CDR3 size: 14 residues. Germline V CDR1 and CDR2: SGHVS, FQNEAQ. Trimming removed 0 bases from V and 11 bases from J, with 16 bases in between. In nucleotides, the CDR3 is TGTGCCAGCAGCTTAGCGGGACGGGCTGCAGAGCAGTACTTC. As protein: CASSLAGRAAEQYF.

This clone appeared once. The rearrangement joins TRBV5-5 to TRBJ2-2, with TRBD2 identical over 9 bases. With 0 bases clipped from V and 3 bases from J, the junction kept 3 bases outside the gene matches. The CDR3 has 16 amino acids. Looked up from germline, CDR1 is SGHKS and CDR2 is YYEKEE (reference sequence). The CDR3 protein is CASSLAPSGDTGELFF. The CDR3 DNA reads as TGTGCCAGCAGCTTGGCGCCTAGCGGGGACACCGGGGAGCTGTTTTTT. The whole variable domain, filled in from reference TRBV5-5 and TRBJ2-2, reads DAGVTQSPTHLIKTRGQQVTLRCSPISGHKSVSWYQQVLGQGPQFIFQYYEKEERGRGNFPDRFSARQFPNYSSELNVNALLLGDSALYLCASSLAPSGDTGELFFGEGSRLTVL.

The V gene is TRBV5-6, the J gene TRBJ2-2; 8 bases agree with TRBD2. The CDR3 sequence is 14 residues long. The trim removed 4 bases at V and 7 bases at J, leaving 6 bases unmatched. Germline CDR1 and CDR2: SGHDT and YYEEEE. CDR3: CASSPGLDNGELFF. DNA for the CDR3: TGTGCCAGCAGCCCGGGACTAGATAACGGGGAGCTGTTTTTT.

The chain employs TRBV5-1 and TRBJ2-3, with TRBD2 matching over 13 bases. V dropped 4 bases and J dropped 3; count of bases not matched to a gene: 8. CDR1 is SGHRS and CDR2 is YFSETQ in the germline V gene. This CDR3 has 17 amino acids. The CDR3 loop is CASSIPALAGGTDTQYF. For the CDR3, the DNA is TGCGCCAGCAGCATCCCGGCACTAGCGGGAGGGACAGATACGCAGTATTTT. The full variable domain, in which reference TRBV5-1 and TRBJ2-3 provide the parts outside the CDR3, is KAGVTQTPRYLIKTRGQQVTLSCSPISGHRSVSWYQQTPGQGLQFLFEYFSETQRNKGNFPGRFSGRQFSNSRSEMNVSTLELGDSALYLCASSIPALAGGTDTQYFGPGTRLTVL.